The 16 T cell receptor beta chains in this list originate from one sample, sequenced in a study of molecular identifiers for immune sequencing clone quantification. TCRdb reanalysed the PCR reads using MiXCR and keeps one entry per CDR3 protein. This table has 45,000 to 65,000 distinct CDR3 sequences, almost 25% appearing once. The sequenced sample consisted of naive CD8+ T cells from blood, with Jurkat cell RNA spiked in. Sample subset: FACS-sorted CD8+CD4-CCR7+CD45RA+ naive T cells. The receptors originated from a human donor in good health. Some libraries in this study had Jurkat cell RNA spiked in.

Concerning this clonotype itself: This could be a read error, since a much larger clone is one nucleotide away. This rearrangement joins TRBV24-1 to TRBJ2-5; D is perhaps TRBD1 (6 bases). CDR1 and CDR2 (germline): KGHDR, SFDVKD. This CDR3 contains 21 residues. The CDR3 DNA is TGTGTCACCAGTGATATCAAGGCCGCCGAGCTGACAGGTTTAAGAGCGGAGACCCAGTACTTC. Its translation is CVTSDIKAAELTGLRAETQYF.

Concerning this clonotype: A much larger clone is a single base away; this may be a read error. V and J are TRBV10-3 and TRBJ2-4; 7 bases fit TRBD1. After removal of 11 bases from V and 6 bases from J, the junction contained 7 bases not matched to a gene. CDR1 and CDR2 from the germline V gene are ENHRY and SYGVKD. The CDR3 runs to 12 residues. CDR3 DNA: TGTGCCGCCGGGACAGTGGCAAACATTCAGTACTTC. Translation: CAAGTVANIQYF.

This clonotype has ten or more counts. The chain uses TRBV13 and TRBJ2-1; D is possibly TRBD2 (5 bases). The CDR3 length is 12 residues. Germline V lookup: CDR1 PRHDT, CDR2 FYEKMQ (reference sequence). V shed 5 bases and J shed 8 bases, with 10 bases lying between them. CDR3 loop: CASSLAGDEQFF. The DNA for the CDR3 is TGTGCCAGCAGCCTGGCCGGGGATGAGCAGTTCTTC.

As for this clonotype: A read error is possible here, since a much larger clone lies one base away. This chain joins TRBV6-2 or TRBV6-3 and TRBJ2-7; D gene ambiguous. This CDR3 contains 13 residues. Trimming took 5 bases from V and 7 from J, leaving 15 bases between them. CDR1 is MNHEY, CDR2 SVGEGT, per germline. CDR3 amino acids: CASSPLGSVEQYF. The CDR3 region has the DNA TGTGCCAGCAGTCCTTTGGGATCGGTTGAGCAGTACTTC.

In its sample, this clonotype was seen many times. The chain links TRBV12-3 or TRBV12-4 to TRBJ2-5, with 7 bases aligning to TRBD2. V dropped 2 bases and J dropped 0; count of bases not matched to a gene: 6. The CDR3 is 16 residues long. CDR3 sequence: CASSLRAGVYQETQYF. In nucleotides, the CDR3 is TGTGCCAGCAGTTTACGTGCGGGGGTCTACCAAGAGACCCAGTACTTC.

This clonotype was counted many times. This chain links TRBV30 with TRBJ2-5; 7 positions agree with TRBD1. V lost 3 bases to trimming and J lost 5 bases; unmatched junction nucleotides: 3. Per germline, CDR1 GTSNPN and CDR2 SVGIG (reference sequence). CDR3 size: 12 residues. In nucleotides, the CDR3 is TGTGCCTGGAGCAACAGGGGCGAGACCCAGTACTTC. It specifies CAWSNRGETQYF.

This clonotype was detected many times. This chain connects TRBV27 to TRBJ1-1; D remains unclear. Trimming removed 0 bases at V and 0 bases at J, with 5 bases between. The CDR3 length is 14 residues. Germline CDR1 is MNHEY and CDR2 is SMNVEV (reference sequence). Here the CDR3 reads CASSLSGMNTEAFF. In DNA form, the CDR3 reads TGTGCCAGCAGTTTATCCGGGATGAACACTGAAGCTTTCTTT.

This clonotype came up many times. The chain couples TRBV5-4 to TRBJ2-7; D remains ambiguous. V shed 0 bases and J shed 2 bases, with 15 bases lying between them. CDR1 is SGHNT and CDR2 is YYREEE in the germline V gene (reference sequence). This CDR3 region has 16 residues. The CDR3 is CASSLGNLALTYEQYF. The CDR3 coding sequence is TGTGCCAGCAGCTTGGGTAATCTGGCGCTTACCTACGAGCAGTACTTC.

As to this clonotype: This clone may be a read error of a much larger clone one base away. V and J are TRBV30 and TRBJ2-3; D gene uncertain. Germline V gene lookup returns CDR1 GTSNPN and CDR2 SVGIG (reference sequence). The length of the CDR3 is 15 residues. The CDR3 DNA reads as TGTGCCTGGGGTGTACCGGAAGGATCCTGGGATACGCAGTATTTT. It codes for CAWGVPEGSWDTQYF.

V gene TRBV6-5 combines with J gene TRBJ2-3, with 7 bases lining up with TRBD1. CDR3 length: 15 amino acids. Germline CDR1 MNHEY, CDR2 SVGAGI. V gave up 6 bases and J gave up 2 bases; unmatched junction bases: 8. The CDR3 DNA reads as TGTGCCAGCAGCCAGCTGACAGGGCTCACAGATACGCAGTATTTT. Its translation is CASSQLTGLTDTQYF.

A remark on this clonotype: A clone one base away is much larger, so this may be a read error. The V and J genes are TRBV29-1 and TRBJ2-5; TRBD1 or TRBD2 may be the D gene (6 bases each). Germline V CDR1 and CDR2: SQVTM, ANQGSEA. The CDR3 length is 12 residues. The CDR3 nucleotides read TGCAGCGTGCGGGACATCCAAGAGAGCCAGTACTTC. It encodes CSVRDIQESQYF.

Regarding this clonotype: Being one base from a much bigger clone, this may be a read error. The chain's CDR3 is CGSPHDNRPYGYTF. The CDR3, as DNA: TGTGGCAGCCCTCACGACAATAGACCCTATGGCTACACCTTC. The chain combines TRBV5-3 with TRBJ1-2; D is uncertain. TRBV5-3 belongs to the ORF category, with a function that is uncertain. CDR3 length: 14 amino acids.

Many counts were recorded for this clonotype. This chain links TRBV13 with TRBJ2-5; tentative D call: TRBD2 (5 bases). This CDR3 region has 16 residues. The germline CDR1 and CDR2 sequences are PRHDT and FYEKMQ (reference sequence). V was cut by 4 bases and J by 6 bases, with 21 bases left in between. The CDR3 DNA reads TGTGCCAGCAGCTCATCCGAAGAATCTAGCAGCCAGACCCAGTACTTC. Translated, it gives CASSSSEESSSQTQYF. The whole variable domain, filled in from reference TRBV13 and TRBJ2-5, reads AAGVIQSPRHLIKEKRETATLKCYPIPRHDTVYWYQQGPGQDPQFLISFYEKMQSDKGSIPDRFSAQQFSDYHSELNMSSLELGDSALYFCASSSSEESSSQTQYFGPGTRLLVL.

This clonotype has at least ten counts. The chain employs TRBV4-3 and TRBJ2-3, with D perhaps TRBD1 or TRBD2 (5 bases each). Trimming took 4 bases from V and 5 from J, leaving 13 bases between them. The CDR3 covers 14 residues. Looked up from germline, CDR1 is LGHNA and CDR2 is YSLEER. As DNA, the CDR3 is TGCGCCAGCAGCCGGGGGATTGTCGGAGATACGCAGTATTTT. Protein: CASSRGIVGDTQYF.

In this sample, this clonotype turned up many times. The rearrangement links TRBV27 to TRBJ1-5; a possible D gene is TRBD1 (6 bases). The CDR3 spans 14 residues. Germline loops: CDR1 MNHEY, CDR2 SMNVEV (reference sequence). V gave up 5 bases and J gave up 6 bases, with 14 bases separating them. The CDR3 region has the DNA TGTGCCAGCAGTCCTCAAACAGGGTTTCAGCCCCAGCATTTT. This codes for CASSPQTGFQPQHF.

This clonotype was picked up a small number of times. The chain couples TRBV6-2 or TRBV6-3 to TRBJ2-5; 7 bases align to TRBD1. The germline CDR1 and CDR2 sequences are MNHEY and SVGEGT. The length of the CDR3 is 17 residues. The trim removed 0 bases at V and 4 bases at J, leaving 11 bases unmatched. Here the CDR3 reads CASSYSPYDRAGETQYF. In DNA form, the CDR3 reads TGTGCCAGCAGTTACTCACCCTACGACAGGGCAGGAGAGACCCAGTACTTC.